A single sample is the source of the 29 T cell receptor beta chains below, sequenced in a study of T-cell memory formation after mild COVID-19. TCRdb independently ran MiXCR on the 5' RACE reads; one entry per CDR3 protein. The repertoire holds around 25,000 distinct CDR3 sequences, approximately 7% seen once, with roughly 15% in the top ten. The sample consisted of PBMCs or a T cell subset sorted from them (not recorded which). These receptors came from an adult woman who had mild COVID-19 (a few samples of this study predate the infection). Cell type and time point are not known.

This clonotype has ten or more counts. The chain couples TRBV7-9 to TRBJ2-3; D is perhaps TRBD2 (6 bases). From germline, CDR1 is SEHNR and CDR2 FQNEAQ (reference sequence). This CDR3 has 16 residues. V lost 4 bases, J lost 10 bases, and 24 bases lay in between. CDR3 sequence: CASSSLSHLTSPPQYF. The CDR3 DNA reads TGTGCCAGCAGCTCCCTGAGTCACCTGACTAGTCCGCCGCAGTATTTT.

As DNA, the CDR3 is TGTGCCAGCAGCTCAACAGGGGGGGCCTACAATGAGCAGTTCTTC. It translates to CASSSTGGAYNEQFF. The chain joins TRBV7-9 to TRBJ2-1; perhaps TRBD1 as D (8 bases). The CDR3 covers 15 residues. The germline V and J ends were trimmed by 4 bases and 2 bases, with 12 bases remaining between them. The germline gives CDR1 SEHNR, CDR2 FQNEAQ (reference sequence).

This clonotype was found many times. This chain links TRBV7-7 with TRBJ2-3, with 8 bases that match TRBD1. The CDR3 length is 15 residues. Germline V gene sequence: CDR1 SSHAT, CDR2 FNYEAQ (reference sequence). V trimming: 5 bases; J trimming: 3 bases; junction bases outside the gene matches: 7. CDR3: CASSPTGGRTDTQYF. The CDR3 region has the DNA TGTGCCAGCAGCCCAACAGGGGGACGGACAGATACGCAGTATTTT.

This clonotype was detected many times. The chain recombines TRBV11-2 with TRBJ2-5, with D maybe TRBD2 (5 bases). The CDR3 length is 12 residues. Germline-derived CDR1 and CDR2 are SGHAT and FQNNGV. V was cut by 5 bases and J by 4 bases, with 8 bases left in between. CDR3 in DNA: TGTGCCAGCAGCCTAGCAGTAGAGACCCAGTACTTC. Protein: CASSLAVETQYF.

This clonotype was seen many times. The chain employs TRBV18 and TRBJ2-2; 8 bases match TRBD1. Germline lookup yields CDR1 KGHSH and CDR2 LQKENI. With V trimmed by 3 bases and J by 4 bases, 4 bases remained unmatched. The CDR3 is 15 amino acids. The chain's CDR3 is CASSPRTGGTGELFF. Here the CDR3 DNA reads TGTGCCAGCTCACCGCGTACAGGGGGCACCGGGGAGCTGTTTTTT.

This clonotype was recorded at least ten times. The rearrangement uses TRBV9 and TRBJ1-1; D not certain. V gave up 0 bases and J gave up 2 bases, with 8 bases separating them. Germline loops: CDR1 SGDLS, CDR2 YYNGEE. This CDR3 is built from 14 residues. CDR3 DNA: TGTGCCAGCAGCGTAGCACACTTTAACACTGAAGCTTTCTTT. Translating it yields CASSVAHFNTEAFF.

This clonotype came up many times. This chain joins TRBV9 and TRBJ2-7, with TRBD2 identical over 9 bases. The V gene end was trimmed by 8 bases and the J gene end by 0 bases; junction bases not matched to a gene: 6. The germline V gene encodes CDR1 SGDLS and CDR2 YYNGEE. The CDR3 loop spans 14 amino acids. The CDR3 DNA reads as TGTGCCAGTGCCTTTAGCGGGAGCTCCTACGAGCAGTACTTC. Translating it yields CASAFSGSSYEQYF.

This clonotype was picked up a small number of times. As DNA, the CDR3 is TGTGCCAGTAGTGCCCGCCCCTACGAGCAGTACTTC. It is translated as CASSARPYEQYF. V gene TRBV19 combines with J gene TRBJ2-7; unclear D gene. Trimming cost V 5 bases and J 2 bases, with 7 bases left between them. Germline loops: CDR1 LNHDA, CDR2 SQIVND (reference sequence). The CDR3 covers 12 residues.

This clonotype was seen repeatedly, ten times or more. The chain employs TRBV7-9 and TRBJ2-7, with 7 positions matching TRBD1. Germline V gene data show CDR1 as SEHNR and CDR2 as FQNEAQ (reference sequence). The CDR3 totals 15 residues. J lost 1 base, V lost 3 bases, and 6 bases had no gene match. CDR3 nucleotides: TGTGCCAGCAGCTTCTCCCCGACAGGGTCCTACGAGCAGTACTTC. Amino acid sequence: CASSFSPTGSYEQYF.

This clonotype showed up many times. The V gene is TRBV5-1, the J gene TRBJ2-5, with TRBD1 matching over 12 bases. The CDR3 sequence is 15 residues long. In germline, CDR1 is SGHRS, CDR2 YFSETQ. V shed 4 bases and J 4 bases; nucleotides not matched to a gene: 5. The CDR3 nucleotides read TGCGCCAGCAGCAGTGGGACAGGGGGCTTAGAGACCCAGTACTTC. Encoded protein: CASSSGTGGLETQYF.

Ten or more counts support this clonotype. The chain links TRBV7-3 to TRBJ2-5, with D tentatively TRBD1 or TRBD2 (6 bases each). The CDR3 loop spans 13 amino acids. Germline V CDR1 and CDR2: SGHTA, FQGTGA. Trimming took off 5 bases at V and 7 bases at J, with 14 bases between the two ends. The CDR3 sequence: CASSPEGGRTQYF. The CDR3, as DNA: TGTGCCAGCAGCCCCGAGGGGGGCCGGACCCAGTACTTC.

This clonotype was seen many times. The chain links TRBV7-3 to TRBJ2-5; D may correspond to TRBD1 or TRBD2 (6 bases each). CDR1 and CDR2 (germline): SGHTA, FQGTGA. Trimming left V 3 bases short and J 6 bases short, with 14 bases between. The CDR3 spans 14 residues. The CDR3 nucleotides are TGTGCCAGCAGCTTGACCGGGGGCGAGAAGACCCAGTACTTC. It translates to CASSLTGGEKTQYF. The variable domain in full, completed from reference TRBV7-3 and TRBJ2-5, reads GAGVSQTPSNKVTEKGKYVELRCDPISGHTALYWYRQSLGQGPEFLIYFQGTGAADDSGLPNDRFFAVRPEGSVSTLKIQRTERGDSAVYLCASSLTGGEKTQYFGPGTRLLVL.

This clonotype occurred a few times. The V and J genes are TRBV2 and TRBJ1-6; perhaps TRBD1 as D (6 bases). The CDR3 runs 17 residues. The germline V gene has CDR1 SNHLY and CDR2 FYNNEI. Trimming left V 6 bases short and J 5 bases short, with 20 bases between. In nucleotides, the CDR3 is TGTGCCAGCAGCAGGGGACGTGCGGTGGGAGATAATTCACCCCTCCACTTT. Its protein is CASSRGRAVGDNSPLHF. Full variable domain (remainder filled in from reference TRBV2 and TRBJ1-6): EPEVTQTPSHQVTQMGQEVILRCVPISNHLYFYWYRQILGQKVEFLVSFYNNEISEKSEIFDDQFSVERPDGSNFTLKIRSTKLEDSAMYFCASSRGRAVGDNSPLHFGNGTRLTVT.

The rearrangement joins TRBV9 to TRBJ1-6; unclear D gene. The CDR3 is made up of 15 amino acids. V was clipped by 0 bases and J by 5 bases, with 9 bases between them. CDR1 is SGDLS and CDR2 is YYNGEE in the germline V gene. The chain's CDR3 is CASSVGGRDNSPLHF. The CDR3, as DNA: TGTGCCAGCAGCGTAGGCGGGAGGGATAATTCACCCCTCCACTTT. The complete variable domain, with remaining parts taken from reference TRBV9 and TRBJ1-6, reads DSGVTQTPKHLITATGQRVTLRCSPRSGDLSVYWYQQSLDQGLQFLIQYYNGEERAKGNILERFSAQQFPDLHSELNLSSLELGDSALYFCASSVGGRDNSPLHFGNGTRLTVT.

This clonotype was seen only once. V is TRBV2 and J is TRBJ2-7; D is ambiguous. The CDR3 is 11 residues long. Germline V gene data show CDR1 as SNHLY and CDR2 as FYNNEI. Trimming pared 1 base from V and 6 bases from J, leaving 4 bases between. This chain's CDR3 is CASSEEGEQYV. The CDR3, as DNA: TGTGCCAGCAGTGAAGAGGGCGAGCAGTACGTC.

The sample holds many counts of this clonotype. The chain has TRBV19 and TRBJ1-4; TRBD1 aligns across 8 bases. Losses at the gene ends were 7 bases for V and 8 bases for J; bases not matched to a gene: 9. Looked up from germline, CDR1 is LNHDA and CDR2 is SQIVND (reference sequence). This CDR3 is 14 amino acids long. CDR3 nucleotides: TGTGCCAGTACCTCCAGGGGGCGGAACGAAAAACTGTTTTTT. Amino acid sequence: CASTSRGRNEKLFF.

The table lists this clonotype with many counts. The genes are TRBV7-2 and TRBJ2-3, with TRBD2 matching over 8 bases. V was pared by 3 bases and J by 4 bases, with 6 bases of the junction left unmatched. The germline gives CDR1 SGHTA, CDR2 FQGNSA. The CDR3 has 15 amino acids. This CDR3 reads CASSFRGTSADTQYF. In DNA, the CDR3 is TGTGCCAGCAGCTTCCGTGGGACTAGTGCAGATACGCAGTATTTT.

This clonotype appeared many times. The gene calls are TRBV20-1 and TRBJ2-1; TRBD1 might be the D (6 bases). This CDR3 comprises 15 residues. Trimming stripped 0 bases from V and 2 bases from J, with 11 bases between. Germline assignment: CDR1 DFQATT and CDR2 SNEGSKA (reference sequence). The CDR3 protein is CSARDIKGAYNEQFF. The CDR3 DNA follows: TGCAGTGCTAGAGATATTAAGGGGGCCTACAATGAGCAGTTCTTC.

By share of the sample, this clonotype is medium-sized. The V gene is TRBV5-1, the J gene TRBJ2-1; D tentatively reads TRBD1 or TRBD2 (5 bases each). CDR3 length: 14 residues. The V gene lost 4 bases and the J gene lost 4 bases, with 12 bases spanning the gap. Germline V gene lookup returns CDR1 SGHRS and CDR2 YFSETQ. CDR3 sequence (DNA): TGCGCCAGCAGCCCCGGGGCTAGGTACAATGAGCAGTTCTTC. Protein sequence: CASSPGARYNEQFF.

This clonotype was counted many times. The rearrangement joins TRBV27 to TRBJ2-7, with D perhaps TRBD1 (5 bases). Germline V gene data show CDR1 as MNHEY and CDR2 as SMNVEV (reference sequence). The length of the CDR3 is 15 residues. The germline V and J ends were trimmed by 0 bases and 3 bases, with 12 bases remaining between them. The CDR3 here is CASSLSQGAIYEQYF. The CDR3 bases are TGTGCCAGCAGTTTATCTCAGGGTGCCATCTACGAGCAGTACTTC.

This clonotype is deemed medium-sized (0.01 to 0.1%). This sequence joins TRBV7-9 and TRBJ2-3, with 10 positions matching TRBD1. Trimming cost V 5 bases and J 3 bases; bases outside gene matches: 8. In germline, CDR1 is SEHNR, CDR2 FQNEAQ (reference sequence). This CDR3 region has 16 residues. The CDR3 is CASSLGDRGATDTQYF. The CDR3 DNA reads as TGTGCCAGCAGCCTCGGGGACAGGGGAGCGACAGATACGCAGTATTTT.

Ten or more counts support this clonotype. The chain employs TRBV18 and TRBJ2-7; 10 bases match TRBD1. The ends lost 2 bases at V and 3 bases at J; junction bases unmatched: 7. CDR1 KGHSH and CDR2 LQKENI come from the germline V gene. The CDR3 runs 16 residues. CDR3 in amino acids: CASSPSGTGVLYEQYF. The CDR3 nucleotides are TGTGCCAGCTCACCATCCGGGACAGGGGTCCTCTACGAGCAGTACTTC.

This clonotype was seen a handful of times. The DNA for the CDR3 is TGTGCCAGCAGCCCCGGCGGAGGGCGTGCAACTAATGAAAAACTGTTTTTT. Protein: CASSPGGGRATNEKLFF. This sequence joins TRBV7-2 and TRBJ1-4; D gene ambiguous. The CDR3 spans 17 residues. V was shortened by 5 bases and J by 0 bases, with 16 bases between the two germline ends. Germline lookup yields CDR1 SGHTA and CDR2 FQGNSA.

This clonotype was detected many times. V gene TRBV7-7 combines with J gene TRBJ2-3, with no clear D. Trimming stripped 2 bases from V and 1 base from J, with 7 bases between. The CDR3 totals 14 residues. Germline-derived CDR1 and CDR2 are SSHAT and FNYEAQ (reference sequence). The CDR3, as DNA: TGTGCCAGCAGCTTATCGCCTGGCACAGATACGCAGTATTTT. Its protein product is CASSLSPGTDTQYF.

This clonotype was observed many times. The chain links TRBV12-3 or TRBV12-4 to TRBJ2-3, with a weak D call TRBD1 (6 bases). The ends were cut back, 7 bases at V and 11 bases at J, with 25 bases in the middle. This CDR3 is 15 amino acids long. This CDR3 is CASTPARGVRGKQYF. The CDR3 DNA reads as TGTGCCAGCACACCCGCCAGAGGGGTCAGGGGAAAGCAGTATTTT.

This clonotype was seen many times. The rearrangement joins TRBV5-1 to TRBJ1-3; no definite D call. There are 15 residues in the CDR3. Deletions cut 4 bases from V and 0 bases from J, with 11 bases between. Germline assignment: CDR1 SGHRS and CDR2 YFSETQ. The CDR3 protein is CASSPAATSGNTIYF. CDR3 DNA sequence: TGCGCCAGCAGCCCGGCCGCTACCTCTGGAAACACCATATATTTT.

This clonotype has a count of ten or more. This sequence joins TRBV11-2 and TRBJ2-5; no clear D gene. Trimming stripped 1 base from V and 10 bases from J, with 19 bases between. The germline V gene has CDR1 SGHAT and CDR2 FQNNGV. The CDR3 runs 15 residues. The chain's CDR3 is CASSLAAWISSSQYF. Here the CDR3 DNA reads TGTGCCAGCAGCTTAGCGGCCTGGATTAGTAGTAGCCAGTACTTC.

Only a few counts were recorded for this clonotype. The chain is built from TRBV2 and TRBJ1-2; no clear D. This CDR3 has 15 amino acids. Germline V gives CDR1 SNHLY, CDR2 FYNNEI. V lost 9 bases and J 3 bases, leaving 20 bases between the germline ends. The CDR3 bases are TGTGCCAGTGCTACCGGGGTCCACTTCTACTATGGCTACACCTTC. Its protein is CASATGVHFYYGYTF.

The genes are TRBV4-3 and TRBJ1-3, with no clear D. V gave up 0 bases and J gave up 0 bases, with 12 bases separating them. Per germline, CDR1 LGHNA and CDR2 YSLEER. CDR3 length: 17 residues. The CDR3 sequence: CASSQEWLGSSGNTIYF. The CDR3 nucleotides read TGCGCCAGCAGCCAAGAGTGGTTAGGGAGCTCTGGAAACACCATATATTTT.